This TCR beta chain was sequenced during a study of T cell changes during pregnancy in multiple sclerosis (dated by TCRdb to the late 2010s). Broadly, across the study: Changes in the T cell repertoire over the course of pregnancy were examined in this study in women with multiple sclerosis.

V is clipped by 6 bases and J by 3 bases, and the sequence between their germline boundaries is 9 bases long. The cysteine opens and the phenylalanine closes a CDR3 of 12 amino acids. Just CDR3 DNA is preserved here, 36 bases in frame from base 1. The germline V gene yields WSHSY for CDR1 and SAAADI for CDR2. Turning to this clone: Its recognized antigen is unknown. Per-base quality was not reported, and no clone a single base away is much larger than it.

The method was the immunoSEQ multiplex PCR assay. What TCRdb holds here is the immuneACCESS table cut down to in-frame rearrangements. Part of the clones is not present; checked against another copy, under half of the missing clones reflect an unresolved V gene, and the others are unexplained. In this sample the table shows under 65,000 clones, roughly 92% of which occur a single time. The ten biggest clones cover about 2.8% of the sample. This clonotype was sampled from a female donor with multiple sclerosis, enrolled in a pregnancy study. This chain joins TRBV10-2 to TRBJ2-7; matching of 6 bases hints at TRBD1 as the D gene. Specimen: CD8+ T cells from peripheral blood mononuclear cells, collected in the third trimester of pregnancy. The sequence in DNA is TGCGCCAGCAGCCTGACAGGCTACGAGCAGTACTTC. It specifies CASSLTGYEQYF.